Below, 30 T cell receptor beta chains from the same sample are listed, as sequenced in a study of blood T cells in healthy people across ages (dated by TCRdb to about 2015). The library relied on 5' RACE. TCRdb names Illumina HiSeq 2500 as the instrument used. A second roughly 7 to 11 cycle PCR used a sample-barcoded 5' primer and a J-beta primer mix. TCRdb handled the public reads itself, with Q25 trimming in fastp and clone calling in MiXCR, and kept productive beta chains. Identical CDR3 proteins give one entry, which carries the most common genes and DNA. Across this sample there are about 1.1 million distinct CDR3 sequences, with around two fifths seen only once. Around 12% of the sample comes from the top ten. Source material: blood. These receptors all stem from a man aged 18 to 29 in good health.

This clonotype showed up just once. At one boundary the junction diverges from the germline segment, which might be a read error. The gene calls are TRBV27 and TRBJ1-4; perhaps TRBD1 as D (5 bases). Germline assignment: CDR1 MNHEY and CDR2 SMNVEV (reference sequence). This CDR3 has 15 residues. CDR3 residues: CASSLSWQGNEKLFF. CDR3 DNA: TGTGCCAGCAGTTTATCGTGGCAGGGAAATGAGAAACTGTTTTTT.

This chain links TRBV6-2 or TRBV6-3 with TRBJ2-7, with D perhaps matching TRBD2 (5 bases). The CDR3 length is 12 residues. Trimming stripped 6 bases from V and 5 bases from J, with 11 bases between. CDR1 and CDR2 (germline): MNHEY, SVGEGT. The CDR3: CASSRRDDEQYF. CDR3 nucleotides: TGTGCCAGCAGCCGACGGGATGACGAGCAGTACTTC.

V usage is TRBV20-1 and J usage is TRBJ2-5; perhaps D is TRBD1 or TRBD2 (5 bases each). The CDR3 has 14 amino acids. Looked up from germline, CDR1 is DFQATT and CDR2 is SNEGSKA (reference sequence). Trimming removed 1 base from V and 11 bases from J, with 20 bases in between. This CDR3 reads CSARVPSRGSEQYF. Here the CDR3 DNA reads TGCAGTGCTAGAGTCCCAAGCCGGGGCAGTGAGCAGTACTTC.

The CDR3 nucleotides are TGTGCCAGCAGCGACAGGGGGACCTACGAGCAGTACTTC. Translated, it gives CASSDRGTYEQYF. The chain is built from TRBV6-5 and TRBJ2-7, with 9 bases identical to TRBD1. Germline CDR1 MNHEY, CDR2 SVGAGI. The CDR3 length is 13 residues. V lost 6 bases to trimming and J lost 2 bases; unmatched junction nucleotides: 2.

J is TRBJ2-1 and V is TRBV10-3, with 8 bases lining up with TRBD2. The CDR3 is made up of 15 amino acids. Germline CDR1 and CDR2: ENHRY and SYGVKD. Unmatched junction bases numbered 10, after V lost 5 bases and J lost 7 bases. The CDR3 DNA reads as TGTGCCATCAGTTCCGTCAGCGGGGGCATGAATGAGCAGTTCTTC. Translating gives CAISSVSGGMNEQFF.

This clonotype was detected many times. CDR3 bases: TGCAGCGTTGAACCGCTGGCTCAGGGCACAGATACGCAGTATTTT. This codes for CSVEPLAQGTDTQYF. V and J are TRBV29-1 and TRBJ2-3; D remains unclear. The CDR3 spans 15 residues. The V end was cut by 2 bases, the J end by 1 base, with 13 bases between. Germline V gene lookup returns CDR1 SQVTM and CDR2 ANQGSEA.

On this clonotype itself: A far larger clone differs by one base, so this is likely a read error. The chain has TRBV7-8 and TRBJ2-3, with D unresolved. Looked up from germline, CDR1 is SGHVS and CDR2 is FQNEAQ. The CDR3 contains 15 residues. The CDR3 nucleotides read TGTGCCTGCAGCTTAAGAGGACGGGGCACAGATACGCAGTATTTT. This translates into CACSLRGRGTDTQYF.

This clonotype was counted between two and nine times. This chain connects TRBV20-1 to TRBJ1-1, with D perhaps matching TRBD1 (5 bases). The ends were cut back, 1 base at V and 3 bases at J, with 12 bases in the middle. CDR1 is DFQATT, CDR2 SNEGSKA, per germline (reference sequence). The CDR3 is made up of 14 amino acids. The CDR3 protein is CSARGAGRDTEAFF. The CDR3 DNA follows: TGCAGTGCTAGAGGAGCAGGGCGGGACACTGAAGCTTTCTTT.

The V gene is TRBV30, the J gene TRBJ2-7, with D unresolved. Trimming removed 2 bases at V and 7 bases at J, with 9 bases between. The CDR3 has 11 amino acids. Germline CDR1 and CDR2: GTSNPN and SVGIG (reference sequence). The CDR3 here is CAWSFINEQYF. The CDR3 DNA is TGTGCCTGGAGTTTTATTAATGAGCAGTACTTC.

The rearrangement joins TRBV7-9 to TRBJ1-5; perhaps TRBD1 as D (5 bases). Germline V gene data show CDR1 as SEHNR and CDR2 as FQNEAQ (reference sequence). The CDR3 has 15 residues. V was pared by 5 bases and J by 3 bases, with 14 bases between. For the CDR3, the DNA is TGTGCCAGCAGCCCTCACGCGGGGGTCAATCAGCCCCAGCATTTT. Protein: CASSPHAGVNQPQHF.

This clonotype was seen more than once but under ten times. The V gene is TRBV9, the J gene TRBJ2-1; D may match TRBD1 or TRBD2 (6 bases each). The J call may be in error: the DNA end matches TRBJ2-7 better. The CDR3 runs to 16 residues. CDR1 is SGDLS, CDR2 YYNGEE, per germline. CDR3: CASSVGSGAIYNEQYF. The CDR3 DNA reads TGTGCCAGCAGCGTAGGCTCGGGGGCAATTTACAATGAGCAGTACTTC.

This clonotype was counted at least ten times. In DNA, the CDR3 is TGCAGTGCCATTCCACTCGGACAGGGGAGAGGTGGTGAGCAGTTCTTC. Translated, it gives CSAIPLGQGRGGEQFF. The rearrangement joins TRBV20-1 to TRBJ2-1; 9 bases line up with TRBD1. CDR1 and CDR2 from the germline V gene are DFQATT and SNEGSKA (reference sequence). V shed 6 bases, J shed 9 bases, and the junction held 18 bases outside the gene matches. This CDR3 spans 16 amino acids.

The chain recombines TRBV6-2 or TRBV6-3 with TRBJ1-2; D not resolved. The germline V and J ends were trimmed by 5 bases and 3 bases, with 13 bases remaining between them. Per the germline V gene, CDR1 is MNHEY and CDR2 is SVGEGT. This CDR3 comprises 14 residues. Written as DNA, the CDR3 is TGTGCCAGCAGTAGAGCTTTCCGGGACTATGGCTACACCTTC. Its translation is CASSRAFRDYGYTF.

This clonotype has just a few counts. The chain has TRBV29-1 and TRBJ1-3, with D possibly matching TRBD1 (5 bases). The CDR3 runs 13 residues. CDR1 SQVTM and CDR2 ANQGSEA come from the germline V gene. The CDR3 sequence is CSIREPPGNTIYF. The CDR3 bases are TGCAGTATCAGGGAACCCCCTGGAAACACCATATATTTT.

This chain joins TRBV7-8 and TRBJ2-3, with a possible D match to TRBD1 (6 bases). The CDR3 sequence is 16 residues long. Trimming cost V 7 bases and J 11 bases, with 28 bases left between them. From germline, CDR1 is SGHVS and CDR2 FQNEAQ. In DNA form, the CDR3 reads TGTGCCAGCAACCAAGGGTGGCAGGGGAGAAGGTCGGGGCAGTATTTT. As protein: CASNQGWQGRRSGQYF.

This clonotype was counted a few times. The genes are TRBV7-2 and TRBJ2-3; 10 bases line up with TRBD2. V gave up 5 bases and J gave up 10 bases; unmatched junction bases: 3. The CDR3 has 12 residues. Germline CDR1 and CDR2: SGHTA and FQGNSA. In DNA form, the CDR3 reads TGTGCCAGCAGCATCGGACTAGCGGCGCAGTATTTT. Translated, it gives CASSIGLAAQYF.

J is TRBJ2-3 and V is TRBV5-6, with D maybe TRBD2 (5 bases). CDR1 and CDR2 from the germline V gene are SGHDT and YYEEEE. Between the trimmed V and J ends, which lost 0 bases and 0 bases, there was a span of 14 bases. The CDR3 is made up of 17 amino acids. The DNA of the CDR3 is TGTGCCAGCAGCTTGGTGCTAGCTGACCCTAGCACAGATACGCAGTATTTT. Translation: CASSLVLADPSTDTQYF.

This clonotype has a handful of counts. This rearrangement joins TRBV6-5 to TRBJ1-2; weak D call: TRBD1 (6 bases). V shed 0 bases and J shed 4 bases, with 18 bases lying between them. Germline-derived CDR1 and CDR2 are MNHEY and SVGAGI. The CDR3 has 17 amino acids. CDR3 loop: CASSYSRLTGMGYGYTF. CDR3 DNA: TGTGCCAGCAGTTACTCCCGCCTCACAGGGATGGGCTATGGCTACACCTTC.

This chain joins TRBV6-1 and TRBJ1-4; D call uncertain. The CDR3 totals 16 residues. Trimming left V 5 bases short and J 4 bases short, with 17 bases between. Germline V gene data show CDR1 as MNHNS and CDR2 as SASEGT. The CDR3 loop is CASSRSWAEDNEKLFF. Here the CDR3 DNA reads TGTGCCAGCAGTCGCTCTTGGGCGGAAGATAATGAAAAACTGTTTTTT.

This clonotype was seen a handful of times. The rearrangement joins TRBV21-1 to TRBJ2-3; TRBD1, the table's D call, was not compared with the DNA. TRBV21-1 is given as a pseudogene. The CDR3 is 16 amino acids. This CDR3 reads CASSKGAGQSTDTQYF. The CDR3, as DNA: TGTGCCAGCAGCAAAGGGGCAGGGCAAAGCACAGATACGCAGTATTTT.

This clonotype was counted at least ten times. The chain uses TRBV18 and TRBJ2-3; 9 bases are a match to TRBD1. The CDR3 has 15 residues. The V segment lost 2 bases and the J segment 6 bases; nucleotides outside the gene matches: 6. Germline loops: CDR1 KGHSH, CDR2 LQKENI. CDR3 sequence reads: CASSPTDRGTDTQYF. As DNA, the CDR3 is TGTGCCAGCTCACCAACGGACAGGGGTACGGATACGCAGTATTTT.

This chain connects TRBV4-2 to TRBJ2-1, with D perhaps matching TRBD2 (6 bases). This CDR3 has 17 residues. The V gene's germline CDR1 is LGHNA and CDR2 YNFKEQ. Trimming pared 4 bases from V and 2 bases from J, leaving 18 bases between. CDR3 nucleotide sequence: TGTGCCAGCAGCCTAGTAGCGGAGGGAGGCGCCTACAATGAGCAGTTCTTC. It encodes CASSLVAEGGAYNEQFF.

This clonotype was seen ten or more times. V is TRBV28 and J is TRBJ2-4; the match to TRBD1 covers 7 bases. CDR1 is MDHEN, CDR2 SYDVKM, per germline. The CDR3 has 14 amino acids. Germline trimming cut 6 bases from V and 7 bases from J; bases unmatched to any gene: 9. CDR3 bases: TGTGCCAGCAGGACCACAGGGGTCAGGAACATTCAGTACTTC. Amino acids: CASRTTGVRNIQYF.

This clonotype has just a few counts. The genes are TRBV7-8 and TRBJ2-1, with 8 nucleotides matching TRBD1. V shed 5 bases, J shed 4 bases, and the junction held 13 bases outside the gene matches. The germline gives CDR1 SGHVS, CDR2 FQNEAQ. This CDR3 spans 17 amino acids. The CDR3 loop reads CASSATRRQGRYNEQFF. The DNA of the CDR3 is TGTGCCAGCAGCGCCACACGCCGACAGGGGAGATACAATGAGCAGTTCTTC.

The chain recombines TRBV4-1 with TRBJ1-5; perhaps TRBD1 as D (6 bases). V was cut by 3 bases and J by 4 bases, with 10 bases left in between. The CDR3 is 14 amino acids. Per the germline V gene, CDR1 is MGHRA and CDR2 is YSYEKL. CDR3 in amino acids: CASSQETGNQPQHF. The CDR3 nucleotides are TGCGCCAGCAGCCAGGAAACAGGGAATCAGCCCCAGCATTTT.

This clonotype was observed at least ten times. One end of the junction varies from germline; a read error may be responsible. This chain connects TRBV5-1 to TRBJ2-5; D possibly matches TRBD1 or TRBD2 (5 bases each). Germline CDR1 is SGHRS and CDR2 is YFSETQ. This CDR3 is built from 14 residues. DNA for the CDR3: TGTGCCAGCAGTTTAGTAGGGACCCAAGAGACCCAGTACTTC. As protein: CASSLVGTQETQYF.

This clonotype has at least ten counts. The chain employs TRBV9 and TRBJ2-3, with D unclear. CDR3 length equals 11 residues. CDR1 and CDR2 (germline): SGDLS, YYNGEE. The CDR3 region is CASGRTDTQYF. DNA for the CDR3: TGTGCTAGTGGCCGAACAGATACGCAGTATTTT. The whole variable domain, remainder taken from reference TRBV9 and TRBJ2-3, is DSGVTQTPKHLITATGQRVTLRCSPRSGDLSVYWYQQSLDQGLQFLIQYYNGEERAKGNILERFSAQQFPDLHSELNLSSLELGDSALYFCASGRTDTQYFGPGTRLTVL.

CDR3 nucleotides: TGTGCCAGCAGCTCGGGACAGGGCGCGGGTCGAAACCTCCACTTT. Encoded protein: CASSSGQGAGRNLHF. The chain combines TRBV11-2 with TRBJ1-6; TRBD1 matches 9 bases. V shed 4 bases, J shed 15 bases, and the junction held 13 bases outside the gene matches. Germline CDR1 is SGHAT and CDR2 is FQNNGV. This CDR3 has 15 amino acids.

The chain uses TRBV7-9 and TRBJ1-2; D ambiguous. The CDR3 is 11 residues long. The V end lost 1 base, the J end lost 7 bases, and 4 bases lay between the germline ends. The germline gives CDR1 SEHNR, CDR2 FQNEAQ (reference sequence). The CDR3 DNA sequence: TGTGCCAGCAGCTTAGAGAGTGGCTACACCTTC. Amino acids: CASSLESGYTF.

This clonotype has more than one count but fewer than ten. V gene TRBV4-3 combines with J gene TRBJ2-7; the match to TRBD2 covers 7 bases. The CDR3 runs to 16 residues. Germline-derived CDR1 and CDR2 are LGHNA and YSLEER. The trim removed 1 base at V and 7 bases at J, leaving 13 bases unmatched. The CDR3 nucleotides read TGCGCCAGCAGCCAAGTGAAAGAGGAGTCGGGGGGTGAGCAGTACTTC. Residues: CASSQVKEESGGEQYF.